Sequencing of this TCR beta chain was carried out in a study of cytomegalovirus exposure and HLA in healthy donors. Study observations and caveats: Cytomegalovirus-associated TCR beta chains were listed, numbering approximately 150. According to reports, the classifier identified cytomegalovirus status with high specificity and sensitivity. In vitro checks showed that a few CMV-associated chains really do target CMV antigens.

This clone was seen once. No antigen is known for it. TCRdb's copy holds only in-frame clones and misses some; the assay was immunoSEQ multiplex PCR. The table records 220,000 or so clones, over 70% of them present only once. These donors were members of the roughly 110-subject validation cohort, a group separate from the approximately 670-subject first cohort. In germline, CDR1 is LNHDA, CDR2 SQIVND (reference sequence). The CDR3 runs to 15 residues. V dropped 10 bases and J dropped 2 bases, with 18 bases sitting between them. The TCR comes from a woman aged 25-40 years in good health and CMV-seropositive. The V call is TRBV19, the J call TRBJ1-5; D call uncertain. The specimen was PBMCs. The CDR3 sequence: CATSWAGRRNQPQHF. The CDR3, as DNA: TGTGCCACCTCATGGGCCGGGAGGCGCAATCAGCCCCAGCATTTT. The variable domain in full, completed from reference TRBV19 and TRBJ1-5, reads DGGITQSPKYLFRKEGQNVTLSCEQNLNHDAMYWYRQDPGQGLRLIYYSQIVNDFQKGDIAEGYSVSREKKESFPLTVTSAQKNPTAFYLCATSWAGRRNQPQHFGDGTRLSIL.